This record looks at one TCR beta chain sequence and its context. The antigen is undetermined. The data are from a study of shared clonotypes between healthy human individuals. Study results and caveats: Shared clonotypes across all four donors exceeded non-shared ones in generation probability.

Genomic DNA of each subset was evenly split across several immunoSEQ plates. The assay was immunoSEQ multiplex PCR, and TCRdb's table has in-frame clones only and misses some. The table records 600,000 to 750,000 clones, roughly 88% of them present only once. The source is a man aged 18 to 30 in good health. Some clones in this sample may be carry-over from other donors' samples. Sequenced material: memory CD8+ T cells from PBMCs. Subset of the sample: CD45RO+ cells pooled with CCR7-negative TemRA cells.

CDR3 amino acids: CASSLERNRNEKLFF. The DNA of the CDR3 is TGTGCCAGCAGCTTAGAAAGAAACCGAAATGAAAAACTGTTTTTT. V is TRBV13 and J is TRBJ1-4; D remains unclear. V gave up 1 base and J gave up 5 bases, with 11 bases separating them. The CDR3 is 15 amino acids. Per the germline V gene, CDR1 is PRHDT and CDR2 is FYEKMQ (reference sequence). Supplemented by reference TRBV13 and TRBJ1-4, the full variable domain reads AAGVIQSPRHLIKEKRETATLKCYPIPRHDTVYWYQQGPGQDPQFLISFYEKMQSDKGSIPDRFSAQQFSDYHSELNMSSLELGDSALYFCASSLERNRNEKLFFGSGTQLSVL.